This is a list of T cell receptor beta chains from one sample in a study of shared clonotypes between healthy human individuals. Using immunoSEQ multiplex PCR, the repertoire was profiled, and TCRdb retains in-frame clones only, with some absent. Here the sample spans over 2 million clones, around 95% being singletons. What was sequenced was naive CD4+ T cells sorted from blood. The receptors originated from a man between 18 and 35 years old in good health. The CDR3 runs from the conserved cysteine through the conserved F or W. D genes are given only for firm matches. Clone size is not always given. Where it is, it says once, few, many or a class for expanded clones.

J,V,size,D,DNA,CDR3
TRBJ1-2,TRBV6-5,NA,TRBD1,TGTGCCAGCACCCTCCTACCTCCAGGGGGCAATGGCTACACCTTC,CASTLLPPGGNGYTF
TRBJ2-3,TRBV15,NA,NA,TGTGCCACCAGCAGAGGCAAAACCCCCGGGGCTCTCGACGATACGCAGTATTTT,CATSRGKTPGALDDTQYF
TRBJ2-2,TRBV6-5,NA,NA,TGTGCCAGCAGTCGGAGTACCGGGGAGCTGTTTTTT,CASSRSTGELFF
TRBJ2-5,TRBV14,NA,TRBD1,TGTGCCAGCAGCCAGCTAGGACAGACAGGGGCAGAGACCCAGTACTTC,CASSQLGQTGAETQYF
TRBJ1-2,TRBV6-5,once,TRBD1,TGTGCCAGCAGTTACTCGACAGGGGGCTTGGGCTACACCTTC,CASSYSTGGLGYTF
TRBJ2-6,TRBV11-2,NA,NA,TGTGCCAGCAGCTTAACGGGCAGGGGATTCTCTGGGGCCAACGTCCTGACTTTC,CASSLTGRGFSGANVLTF
TRBJ2-5,TRBV5-4,NA,NA,TGTGCCAGCAGCCCCGACGTTCGCAGAGCCCTTCAAGAGACCCAGTACTTC,CASSPDVRRALQETQYF
TRBJ2-7,TRBV18,NA,TRBD1,TGTGCCAGCTCACGGGACAGGGCCTACGAGCAGTACTTC,CASSRDRAYEQYF
TRBJ2-7,TRBV25-1,NA,NA,TGTGCCAGCAGACAGGGTGGGACCTACGAGCAGTACTTC,CASRQGGTYEQYF
TRBJ2-2,TRBV7-6,NA,TRBD2,TGTGCCAGCAGCTTGGGGGAGGGCACCGGGGAGCTGTTTTTT,CASSLGEGTGELFF
TRBJ1-1,TRBV19,NA,TRBD1,TGTGCCAGCAATCATATTCTAACAGGGGGGACTGAAGCTTTCTTT,CASNHILTGGTEAFF
TRBJ1-4,TRBV5-1,NA,TRBD1,TGCGCCAGCAGCTTCGGGACAGGGGGCATGGGTGAAAAACTGTTTTTT,CASSFGTGGMGEKLFF
TRBJ2-7,TRBV7-2,NA,NA,TGTGCCAGCAGCAACAGACAGTCCTACGAGCAGTACTTC,CASSNRQSYEQYF
TRBJ1-1,TRBV18,NA,NA,TGTGCCAGCTCACCAATCGGGGGCGAGGCGAGCACTGAAGCTTTCTTT,CASSPIGGEASTEAFF
TRBJ2-2,TRBV6-1,NA,NA,TGTGCCAGCAGGGGCTGGGGAGGCACCGGGGAGCTGTTTTTT,CASRGWGGTGELFF
TRBJ1-6,TRBV19,NA,TRBD1,TGTGCCAGTACCAATGGACAGGGTTATAATTCACCCCTCCACTTT,CASTNGQGYNSPLHF
TRBJ1-2,TRBV19,few,NA,TGTGCCAGTAGTGACCGCTGGGAATCTTATGGCTACACCTTC,CASSDRWESYGYTF
TRBJ1-1,TRBV7-9,NA,NA,TGTGCCAGCAGCTTACTACGGTATATGAACACTGAAGCTTTCTTT,CASSLLRYMNTEAFF
TRBJ2-3,TRBV11-2,NA,TRBD2,TGTGCCAGCAGCTTAGAGGAGGTACTAGCGGGCACAGATACGCAGTATTTT,CASSLEEVLAGTDTQYF
TRBJ2-3,TRBV14,NA,NA,TGTGCCAGCAGCCTAAGGGACCACACAGATACGCAGTATTTT,CASSLRDHTDTQYF
TRBJ2-2,TRBV18,NA,NA,TGTGCCAGCTCACCAGTTTTTGTGGGTAACACCGGGGAGCTGTTTTTT,CASSPVFVGNTGELFF